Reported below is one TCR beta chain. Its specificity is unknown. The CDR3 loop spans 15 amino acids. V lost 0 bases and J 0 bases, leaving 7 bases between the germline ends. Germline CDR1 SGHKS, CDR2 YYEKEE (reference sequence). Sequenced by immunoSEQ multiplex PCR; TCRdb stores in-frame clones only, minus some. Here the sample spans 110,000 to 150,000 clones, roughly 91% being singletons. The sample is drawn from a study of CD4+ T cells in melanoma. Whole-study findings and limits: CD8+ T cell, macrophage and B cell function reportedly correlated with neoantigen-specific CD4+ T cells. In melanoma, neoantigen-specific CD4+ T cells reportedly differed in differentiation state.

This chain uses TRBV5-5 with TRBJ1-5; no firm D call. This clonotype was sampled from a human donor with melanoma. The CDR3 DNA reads TGTGCCAGCAGCTTGGGCTACCTTAGCAATCAGCCCCAGCATTTT. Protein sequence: CASSLGYLSNQPQHF.